These 5 T cell receptor beta chains came from one sample sequenced in a study of blood T cell repertoires in COVID-19. Sequencing used immunoSEQ multiplex PCR; TCRdb keeps in-frame clones, though not all of them. The sample has some 96,000 clones, less than 90% seen once. The sample consisted of peripheral blood. Every receptor here comes from a human donor in a cohort sampled during active COVID-19.

The CDR3: CASSEGQGYAEAFF. The CDR3 DNA follows: TGTGCCAGCAGTGAGGGACAGGGTTATGCTGAAGCTTTCTTT. The V gene is TRBV28, the J gene TRBJ1-1; 9 bases are a match to TRBD1. The CDR3 extends over 14 amino acids. Unmatched junction bases numbered 7, after V lost 5 bases and J lost 6 bases. Germline CDR1 is MDHEN and CDR2 is SYDVKM. The full variable domain, rest sourced from reference TRBV28 and TRBJ1-1, is DVKVTQSSRYLVKRTGEKVFLECVQDMDHENMFWYRQDPGLGLRLIYFSYDVKMKEKGDIPEGYSVSREKKERFSLILESASTNQTSMYLCASSEGQGYAEAFFGQGTRLTVV.

This chain links TRBV12-3 or TRBV12-4 with TRBJ1-1, with 10 bases identical to TRBD1. V was pared by 5 bases and J by 11 bases, with 8 bases of the junction left unmatched. This CDR3 has 13 amino acids. Here the CDR3 reads CASSTGQGESAFF. CDR3 nucleotides: TGTGCCAGCAGTACCGGACAGGGGGAAAGCGCTTTCTTT.

This clone has only a few counts. The chain recombines TRBV30 with TRBJ1-2; TRBD1 matches 7 bases. Germline V gene lookup returns CDR1 GTSNPN and CDR2 SVGIG (reference sequence). V was clipped by 5 bases and J by 4 bases; unmatched bases: 16. The CDR3 spans 16 residues. The CDR3 loop is CAWGSTGSGASYGYTF. Written as DNA, the CDR3 is TGTGCCTGGGGATCGACAGGGTCGGGGGCTTCCTATGGCTACACCTTC.

The CDR3 sequence is CASSLRQPQAKNIQYF. The CDR3 DNA is TGTGCCAGCAGCCTTCGACAGCCCCAAGCCAAAAACATTCAGTACTTC. The rearrangement joins TRBV3-1 (or the pseudogene TRBV3-2) to TRBJ2-4; a possible D gene is TRBD1 (5 bases). Looked up from germline, CDR1 is LGHDT and CDR2 is YNNKEL (reference sequence). Trimming removed 4 bases at V and 0 bases at J, with 13 bases between. The CDR3 is 16 residues long.

This clone has just a few counts. The V call is TRBV5-1, the J call TRBJ2-2, with TRBD2 matching 8 bases. The J segment lost 5 bases and the V segment lost 0 bases, leaving 3 bases of the junction unmatched. CDR1 is SGHRS, CDR2 YFSETQ, per germline. This CDR3 is built from 15 residues. CDR3 residues: CASSLAAGETGELFF. CDR3 nucleotide sequence: TGCGCCAGCAGCTTGGCAGCGGGAGAGACCGGGGAGCTGTTTTTT.